These 2 T cell receptor beta chains were all obtained from the same sample, sequenced in a study of cytomegalovirus exposure and HLA in healthy donors. PCR was performed using 60 Vbeta and 13 Jbeta primers. Only in-frame clones appear in the TCRdb table, and some are missing; sequencing was by immunoSEQ multiplex PCR. The sample records 100,000 to 120,000 clones, roughly 13% being singletons. The specimen sequenced was PBMCs. All receptors come from a middle-aged man in good health and CMV-seropositive.

This clone was found a few times. The chain joins TRBV7-9 to TRBJ1-4; tentatively, D is TRBD1 (6 bases). CDR3 length equals 17 residues. The V gene lost 2 bases and the J gene lost 0 bases, with 13 bases spanning the gap. Germline CDR1 is SEHNR and CDR2 is FQNEAQ (reference sequence). CDR3 coding DNA: TGTGCCAGCAGCTTAAACAGGGAGGGTGCAACTAATGAAAAACTGTTTTTT. This gives the protein CASSLNREGATNEKLFF.

This clone appeared a few times. V and J are TRBV30 and TRBJ2-1, with 14 bases matching TRBD2. The CDR3 sequence is 14 residues long. Germline CDR1 is GTSNPN and CDR2 is SVGIG (reference sequence). Unmatched junction bases numbered 9, after V lost 5 bases and J lost 12 bases. The DNA for the CDR3 is TGTGCCTGGGCGACTAGCGGGAGGGCCGGAGGGCAGTTCTTC. It codes for CAWATSGRAGGQFF. The whole variable domain, remainder taken from reference TRBV30 and TRBJ2-1, is SQTIHQWPATLVQPVGSPLSLECTVEGTSNPNLYWYRQAAGRGLQLLFYSVGIGQISSEVPQNLSASRPQDRQFILSSKKLLLSDSGFYLCAWATSGRAGGQFFGPGTRLTVL.